Sequencing of this T cell receptor (beta chain) was carried out in a study of metastatic and nonmetastatic thyroid tumors. Study as a whole: Repertoires were compared across blood and tumor or nodule tissue from malignant and benign thyroid patients.

Authors' data handling: Construction of a distant-metastasis classifier for papillary thyroid cancer relied on CDR3 differences across clinicopathological groups. TCRdb recomputed clones from the PCR reads via MiXCR. TCRdb's processing, not the authors' own work, is the source of the V and J calls. This table holds some 21,000 clones, about a sixth found once. J gave up 2 bases and V 1 base, and 1 base lay outside the gene matches. This CDR3 is 15 amino acids long. Germline CDR1 is SSHAT and CDR2 is FNYEAQ (reference sequence). Points from the study as a whole: In blood and tumor, TCR beta diversity was reportedly significantly higher in malignant thyroid tumors than in benign nodules.

Among the patients, none had received any treatment before thyroid surgery. Many counts were recorded for this clone. The antigen is not known. The genes are TRBV7-7 and TRBJ1-3, with 8 bases lining up with TRBD1. Sequencing input: blood. The TCR comes from a female donor with papillary thyroid cancer or a benign thyroid nodule (not recorded which). Some clones in this sample may be carry-over from other donors' samples. CDR3 DNA sequence: TGTGCCAGCAGCTTAGGGACAGGGCCTGGAAACACCATATATTTT. It yields the protein CASSLGTGPGNTIYF.